Listed below are T cell receptor beta chains from one sample, sequenced in a study of blood T cell repertoires in COVID-19. Sequencing used immunoSEQ multiplex PCR; TCRdb keeps in-frame clones, though not all of them. The sample consists of 40,000 to 45,000 clones, 92% of them appearing once. The sequenced sample was peripheral blood. The source is a man aged 45-60 years with active COVID-19. Each CDR3 is given with its conserved first and last residue. D genes are given only for firm matches. Some rows mark clone size as missing; the rest say once, few, many or name a class of expanded clone.

d_call	v_call	clone_size	cdr3_length	j_call	cdr3_nt	cdr3_aa
TRBD2	TRBV6-5	once	14	TRBJ2-1	TGTGCCAGCAGTTCCGGGACTAGCGGGAGGGCCGAATTCTTC	CASSSGTSGRAEFF
TRBD1	TRBV18	-	18	TRBJ1-6	TGTGCCAGCTCACCCAAAGGAGCAGGGGGAACCTATAATTCACCCCTCCACTTT	CASSPKGAGGTYNSPLHF
-	TRBV24-1	-	14	TRBJ2-5	TGTGCCACCAGTACTCAAAGCTTATCCGAGACCCAGTACTTC	CATSTQSLSETQYF
TRBD2	TRBV7-9	-	16	TRBJ2-7	TGTGCCAGCAGCATTAGCGGGAGAAAACCAATCTACGAGCAGTACTTC	CASSISGRKPIYEQYF
-	TRBV24-1	-	15	TRBJ1-3	TGTGCCACCAGTGATTTGAGTCACACGGGAAACACCATATATTTT	CATSDLSHTGNTIYF
-	TRBV5-1	-	14	TRBJ2-1	TGCGCCAGCACTGCTACCGGGACCTACAATGAGCAGTTCTTC	CASTATGTYNEQFF
TRBD2	TRBV5-4	-	16	TRBJ2-5	TGTGCCAGCAGCGGAGGGACTAGCGGGAGGGTGGGGACCCAGTACTTC	CASSGGTSGRVGTQYF
-	TRBV9	once	15	TRBJ2-3	TGTGCCAGCAGCGTAGAACAGGGAGAAGCAGATACGCAGTATTTT	CASSVEQGEADTQYF
-	TRBV19	few	13	TRBJ1-2	TGTGCCAGTAGGCGGGACTTGGACTATGGCTACACCTTC	CASRRDLDYGYTF
-	TRBV27	-	13	TRBJ1-1	TGTGCCACCGGTGCGAGGGAGGGAACTGAAGCTTTCTTT	CATGAREGTEAFF
TRBD1	TRBV9	-	19	TRBJ1-1	TGTGCCAGCAGCGTAGCTGGGACAGGGGTAGGCGGGGGGAACACTGAAGCTTTCTTT	CASSVAGTGVGGGNTEAFF
-	TRBV7-6	few	15	TRBJ2-5	TGTGCCAGCAGCTATGGACCACGGGGACAAGAGACCCAGTACTTC	CASSYGPRGQETQYF
-	TRBV6-5	few	13	TRBJ2-1	TGTGCCAGCAGCCGGGCGGGAAATTATGAGCAGTTCTTC	CASSRAGNYEQFF
TRBD1	TRBV28	-	15	TRBJ1-1	TGTGCCAGCAGTCCTCCCGGCGCAGGGGGCACTGAAGCTTTCTTT	CASSPPGAGGTEAFF
-	TRBV5-1	-	15	TRBJ2-3	TGCGCCAGCAGCTCCCCGGGGAATGCACCAGATACGCAGTATTTT	CASSSPGNAPDTQYF
-	TRBV6-2/TRBV6-3	-	17	TRBJ1-5	TGTGCCAGCAGTTACTTTTCGGGACAAAATAGCAATCAGCCCCAGCATTTT	CASSYFSGQNSNQPQHF
TRBD2	TRBV7-3	-	14	TRBJ2-7	TGTGCCAGCAGCTTAACTTCAGCGGGAGTCGAGCAGTACTTC	CASSLTSAGVEQYF
TRBD1	TRBV28	-	15	TRBJ2-7	TGTGCCAGCAGTTCCACCGGGACAGGGGTGGGTGAGCAGTACTTC	CASSSTGTGVGEQYF
-	TRBV7-2	few	15	TRBJ1-4	TGTGCCAGCAGCTTAAGTAGAGGGCTTCAAGAAAAACTGTTTTTT	CASSLSRGLQEKLFF
-	TRBV7-2	-	15	TRBJ1-5	TGTGCCAGCAGCCCGAACACAGGAGGGGATCAGCCCCAGCATTTT	CASSPNTGGDQPQHF
TRBD2	TRBV7-2	-	14	TRBJ2-1	TGTGCCAGCAGCTTAGCAATACGGGAGGGTGAGCAGTTCTTC	CASSLAIREGEQFF
-	TRBV19	-	13	TRBJ2-3	TGTGCCAGTAGTATAGAGAGGGGGGATACGCAGTATTTT	CASSIERGDTQYF
TRBD1	TRBV5-4	-	16	TRBJ2-2	TGTGCCAGCAGCTTGGGAGGGACAGGGGGAACCGGGGAGCTGTTTTTT	CASSLGGTGGTGELFF
-	TRBV27	-	14	TRBJ1-6	TGTGCCAGCAGTTACCGGGGGACGGATTCACCCCTCCACTTT	CASSYRGTDSPLHF
TRBD2	TRBV28	-	15	TRBJ2-3	TGTGCCAGCAGCCCCCCGACTAGCCACACAGATACGCAGTATTTT	CASSPPTSHTDTQYF
TRBD1	TRBV19	-	15	TRBJ1-6	TGTGCCAGTAGTGTGGGGACAGGGCGAAATTCACCCCTCCACTTT	CASSVGTGRNSPLHF